One and the same sample provided the 19 T cell receptor beta chains below, sequenced in a study of cytomegalovirus exposure and HLA in healthy donors. Use of 60 Vbeta and 13 Jbeta primers characterized the PCR. Measured with immunoSEQ multiplex PCR; TCRdb has only the in-frame clones, and not every one. The profile shows fewer than 200,000 clones, about 80% of them singletons. Sequences were obtained from PBMCs. The source is a middle-aged man in good health and CMV-seropositive.

The chain uses TRBV28 and TRBJ1-3; perhaps TRBD1 as D (6 bases). V lost 6 bases and J 1 base, leaving 7 bases between the germline ends. Germline V CDR1 and CDR2: MDHEN, SYDVKM. The CDR3 contains 13 residues. CDR3 protein: CASSGQSGNTIYF. In nucleotides, the CDR3 is TGTGCCAGCAGCGGACAGTCTGGAAACACCATATATTTT.

The V and J genes are TRBV10-1 and TRBJ2-1, with 8 bases matching TRBD2. The germline CDR1 and CDR2 sequences are WNHNN and SYGVQD (reference sequence). Trimming cost V 2 bases and J 8 bases; bases outside gene matches: 8. The CDR3 is 15 amino acids. CDR3 in DNA: TGCGCCAGCAGTGAGCCGGGACTAGGGAGAGATGAGCAGTTCTTC. Translated: CASSEPGLGRDEQFF.

The CDR3 nucleotides read TGTGCCAGCAGTGTTGGGGGGGACTCCTACGAGCAGTACTTC. This gives the protein CASSVGGDSYEQYF. V usage is TRBV6-1 and J usage is TRBJ2-7, with TRBD2 identical over 7 bases. This CDR3 region has 14 residues. With V trimmed by 4 bases and J by 0 bases, 3 bases remained unmatched. From germline, CDR1 is MNHNS and CDR2 SASEGT.

The rearrangement uses TRBV7-8 and TRBJ2-1; 10 nucleotides agree with TRBD2. This CDR3 has 16 residues. Germline CDR1 is SGHVS and CDR2 is FQNEAQ. The junction had 5 bases not matched to a gene; V was cut back by 3 bases and J by 3 bases. CDR3 nucleotides: TGTGCCAGCAGCTTGGCGACTAGCGGGTTCTACAATGAGCAGTTCTTC. Amino acid sequence: CASSLATSGFYNEQFF.

This rearrangement joins TRBV11-2 to TRBJ2-7; a weak D match, TRBD1 (6 bases). This CDR3 has 16 amino acids. The germline V and J ends were trimmed by 3 bases and 4 bases, with 19 bases remaining between them. Germline V gives CDR1 SGHAT, CDR2 FQNNGV. CDR3 nucleotides: TGTGCCAGCAGCTTTGGGCCGACAGGAGAAGGGTACGAGCAGTACTTC. This sequence encodes CASSFGPTGEGYEQYF.

The chain is built from TRBV7-3 and TRBJ2-5; D gene unclear. The V gene lost 2 bases and the J gene lost 5 bases, with 15 bases spanning the gap. There are 15 residues in the CDR3. CDR1 SGHTA and CDR2 FQGTGA come from the germline V gene. In DNA form, the CDR3 reads TGTGCCAGCAGCTTACTACACGGAATGGAGGAGACCCAGTACTTC. Translated, it gives CASSLLHGMEETQYF.

This chain connects TRBV19 to TRBJ2-7; 15 nucleotides match TRBD2. Germline V lookup: CDR1 LNHDA, CDR2 SQIVND (reference sequence). The CDR3 is 17 amino acids. Unmatched junction bases numbered 5, after V lost 3 bases and J lost 2 bases. The CDR3 DNA reads TGTGCCAGTAGTATGGGACTAGCGGGAGGAAGAACCTACGAGCAGTACTTC. Residues: CASSMGLAGGRTYEQYF.

V and J are TRBV28 and TRBJ2-1; 7 positions agree with TRBD2. Germline V gives CDR1 MDHEN, CDR2 SYDVKM. With 4 bases clipped from V and 4 bases from J, the junction kept 7 bases outside the gene matches. The CDR3 consists of 15 residues. CDR3 sequence: CASSSGGSGYNEQFF. For the CDR3, the DNA is TGTGCCAGCAGTTCCGGGGGGTCGGGTTACAATGAGCAGTTCTTC.

The chain joins TRBV4-1 to TRBJ2-1; unclear D gene. CDR3 length: 16 amino acids. The V end was cut by 0 bases, the J end by 0 bases, with 9 bases between. CDR1 and CDR2 (germline): MGHRA, YSYEKL. The CDR3 coding sequence is TGCGCCAGCAGCCAAGATCCCCAACTCTCCTACAATGAGCAGTTCTTC. Its translation: CASSQDPQLSYNEQFF.

The chain uses TRBV7-2 and TRBJ1-2; perhaps TRBD1 as D (6 bases). V was clipped by 0 bases and J by 2 bases, with 10 bases between them. Germline loops: CDR1 SGHTA, CDR2 FQGNSA. The CDR3 extends over 15 amino acids. The CDR3 region is CASSLAGGANYGYTF. CDR3 sequence (DNA): TGTGCCAGCAGCTTAGCTGGGGGCGCAAACTATGGCTACACCTTC.

The rearrangement joins TRBV11-3 to TRBJ1-3; D possibly corresponds to TRBD1 (6 bases). Germline CDR1 SGHNT, CDR2 YENEEA. Between the trimmed V and J ends, which lost 11 bases and 2 bases, there was a span of 13 bases. CDR3 length equals 13 residues. DNA of the CDR3: TGTGCCTCTGGGTCAGGGGCTGGAAACACCATATATTTT. It is translated as CASGSGAGNTIYF.

The rearrangement joins TRBV18 to TRBJ2-7; 7 bases line up with TRBD1. The J segment lost 2 bases and the V segment lost 8 bases, leaving 9 bases of the junction unmatched. From germline, CDR1 is KGHSH and CDR2 LQKENI. The CDR3 has 14 amino acids. CDR3 in DNA: TGTGCCAGCGCATCCGGGACAGAGACCTACGAGCAGTACTTC. Residues: CASASGTETYEQYF.

The rearrangement uses TRBV5-1 and TRBJ1-6; 10 positions match TRBD1. Germline V gives CDR1 SGHRS, CDR2 YFSETQ. This CDR3 contains 16 residues. The J segment lost 6 bases and the V segment lost 5 bases, leaving 8 bases of the junction unmatched. The CDR3 nucleotides are TGCGCCAGCAGAGAAATGGGACAGGGGATTAATTCACCCCTCCACTTT. Amino acids: CASREMGQGINSPLHF.

The chain uses TRBV4-1 and TRBJ2-3, with 11 nucleotides matching TRBD2. The CDR3 is made up of 16 amino acids. Trimming at V came to 2 bases and at J to 3 bases, leaving 4 bases not matched to a gene. The V gene's germline CDR1 is MGHRA and CDR2 YSYEKL. CDR3 nucleotides: TGCGCCAGCAGCCAAACACTAGCGGGAGATACAGATACGCAGTATTTT. Its translation: CASSQTLAGDTDTQYF.

The rearrangement joins TRBV4-1 to TRBJ2-7; 7 bases line up with TRBD1. Germline V gives CDR1 MGHRA, CDR2 YSYEKL. With V trimmed by 3 bases and J by 1 base, 9 bases remained unmatched. The CDR3 runs 16 residues. In DNA, the CDR3 is TGCGCCAGCAGCCAGACGACCAAGACAGGGTCCTACGAGCAGTACTTC. Its protein product is CASSQTTKTGSYEQYF.

This rearrangement joins TRBV6-6 to TRBJ1-1, with D perhaps TRBD1 (5 bases). V was trimmed by 4 bases and J by 2 bases, leaving 14 bases between them. Germline V gene lookup returns CDR1 MNHNY and CDR2 SVGAGI (reference sequence). The CDR3 totals 15 residues. The CDR3 is CASSSHIRDNTEAFF. Written as DNA, the CDR3 is TGTGCCAGCAGTTCCCACATCAGGGATAACACTGAAGCTTTCTTT.

This clone was observed a handful of times. The CDR3 nucleotides are TGTGCCAGCTCACCACAAGACATCTCTAACTATGGCTACACCTTC. It yields the protein CASSPQDISNYGYTF. The chain employs TRBV18 and TRBJ1-2; D not certain. Trimming removed 1 base from V and 0 bases from J, with 9 bases in between. CDR3 length equals 15 residues. CDR1 and CDR2 from the germline V gene are KGHSH and LQKENI.

The CDR3 DNA sequence: TGCGCCAGCAGCGACCTAGGAACTCTGTTTTTT. This sequence encodes CASSDLGTLFF. The genes are TRBV5-1 and TRBJ2-2; no reliable D call. This CDR3 region has 11 residues. Trimming pared 4 bases from V and 14 bases from J, leaving 12 bases between. The germline V gene encodes CDR1 SGHRS and CDR2 YFSETQ.

The V gene is TRBV5-1, the J gene TRBJ2-3; D perhaps matches TRBD2 (5 bases). CDR1 is SGHRS and CDR2 is YFSETQ in the germline V gene. The V end was cut by 1 base, the J end by 4 bases, with 16 bases between. The CDR3 loop spans 16 amino acids. The CDR3 loop reads CASSLRLGSGADTQYF. CDR3 bases: TGCGCCAGCAGCTTGCGGCTGGGGAGTGGGGCAGATACGCAGTATTTT.